This T cell receptor beta chain was observed in a study of control samples from healthy donors and cancer patients. The CDR3 runs 16 residues. The germline CDR1 and CDR2 sequences are MNHNY and SVGAGI (reference sequence). The V and J ends lost 0 bases and 9 bases, in that order; junction bases with no gene match: 9. TCRdb's copy holds only in-frame clones and misses some; the assay was immunoSEQ multiplex PCR. The repertoire holds 180,000 or so clones, just under 95% seen once, with over 4% in the top ten. This TCR derives from a woman aged 55-75 years in good health. Sequencing input: blood. The chain links TRBV6-6 to TRBJ1-1; 11 nucleotides agree with TRBD1. CDR3 nucleotides: TGTGCCAGCAGTTACTCGAGAGCCCGGACAGGGGGCCAAGCTTTCTTT. Translation gives CASSYSRARTGGQAFF.